The source of this TCR beta chain is a study of blood T cells in healthy people across ages. Per germline, CDR1 LNHDA and CDR2 SQIVND (reference sequence). The CDR3 loop spans 14 amino acids. Trimming cost V 4 bases and J 5 bases; bases outside gene matches: 4. Primers used in a second PCR of about 7 to 12 cycles were a sample-barcoded 5' primer and a J-beta primer mix. MiXCR, run by TCRdb on the 5' RACE reads, gives a single entry per CDR3 protein. The sample lists 1.5 million to 1.9 million distinct CDR3 sequences; approximately 39% were seen once. Total RNA was extracted at no less than 6 micrograms per sample.

The clonotype comes from a woman younger than 30 in good health. This chain connects TRBV19 to TRBJ2-2; TRBD1 aligns across 7 bases. The sample was blood. The CDR3 DNA sequence: TGTGCCAGTAGTACGACAGGGCTTACCGGGGAGCTGTTTTTT. This gives the protein CASSTTGLTGELFF.